What follows are 12 T cell receptor beta chains derived from one specimen sequenced in a study of early T cells in non-severe SARS-CoV-2 infection (dated by TCRdb to the early 2020s). The method behind the library was 5' RACE. Instrument on record: NextSeq 500. TCRdb redid the processing of the public reads, applying fastp at Q25 and MiXCR, and retained in-frame beta chains. Each CDR3 protein gets just one entry, which takes the most common genes and DNA from the rows behind it. In this sample the table shows 60,000 to 75,000 distinct CDR3 sequences, around 12% of which occur a single time. 1.3% to 1.5% of the sample belongs to the ten largest clones. The sequenced sample was whole blood, obtained at baseline. The source is an adult who was a healthcare worker with PCR-confirmed SARS-CoV-2 infection or an uninfected control (not recorded which).

This clonotype was observed a handful of times. J is TRBJ1-2 and V is TRBV29-1, with D possibly matching TRBD1 (5 bases). Trimming took 6 bases from V and 2 from J, leaving 13 bases between them. The CDR3 spans 13 residues. In germline, CDR1 is SQVTM, CDR2 ANQGSEA. Written as DNA, the CDR3 is TGCAGCGTCTCAGCCCAGGGAAACTATGGCTACACCTTC. Translated, it gives CSVSAQGNYGYTF.

This clonotype was seen only a few times. This chain joins TRBV18 and TRBJ2-7; 8 positions agree with TRBD1. This CDR3 region has 14 residues. J gave up 8 bases and V 4 bases, and 10 bases lay outside the gene matches. Germline CDR1 and CDR2: KGHSH and LQKENI. The CDR3 DNA reads TGTGCCAGCTCACTTGGGACAGGCGAAAGAAAGCAGTACTTC. It codes for CASSLGTGERKQYF.

This clonotype occurred a few times. This chain links TRBV7-2 with TRBJ2-7; no firm D call. The CDR3 length is 13 residues. V shed 5 bases and J shed 2 bases, with 10 bases lying between them. Germline lookup yields CDR1 SGHTA and CDR2 FQGNSA. Written as DNA, the CDR3 is TGTGCCAGCAGCCCGGAGAAGGCCTACGAGCAGTACTTC. Protein product: CASSPEKAYEQYF.

This clonotype was counted many times. This rearrangement joins TRBV6-1 to TRBJ2-2, with D tentatively TRBD2 (6 bases). Per germline, CDR1 MNHNS and CDR2 SASEGT. Between the trimmed V and J ends, which lost 1 base and 4 bases, there was a span of 10 bases. The CDR3 is 15 residues long. DNA of the CDR3: TGTGCCAGCAGTGAAGGCGGGACTCCCACCGGGGAGCTGTTTTTT. Translating gives CASSEGGTPTGELFF.

The chain is built from TRBV28 and TRBJ1-2; tentatively, D is TRBD1 (6 bases). Per the germline V gene, CDR1 is MDHEN and CDR2 is SYDVKM. V shed 6 bases and J shed 0 bases, with 11 bases lying between them. The CDR3 is made up of 14 amino acids. CDR3 in amino acids: CASSWTATNYGYTF. As DNA, the CDR3 is TGTGCCAGCAGCTGGACAGCTACTAACTATGGCTACACCTTC.

This clonotype was detected only a few times. This chain links TRBV7-9 with TRBJ2-3, with D possibly matching TRBD2 (5 bases). The CDR3 covers 15 residues. Trimming removed 6 bases at V and 6 bases at J, with 19 bases between. Germline CDR1 SEHNR, CDR2 FQNEAQ (reference sequence). This CDR3 reads CASSPPRASSDTQYF. For the CDR3, the DNA is TGTGCCAGCAGTCCTCCGAGGGCTAGCTCGGATACGCAGTATTTT.

The CDR3 sequence is CASSQGGTSGRLREQFF. The CDR3 region has the DNA TGCGCCAGCAGCCAAGGGGGGACTAGCGGGAGGTTGCGTGAGCAGTTCTTC. This rearrangement joins TRBV4-3 to TRBJ2-1; TRBD2 matches at 15 bases. Unmatched junction bases numbered 7, after V lost 1 base and J lost 9 bases. This CDR3 contains 17 residues. The germline gives CDR1 LGHNA, CDR2 YSLEER.

The sample holds a few counts of this clonotype. V gene TRBV7-8 combines with J gene TRBJ2-1; no clear D. CDR1 and CDR2 (germline): SGHVS, FQNEAQ. With 6 bases removed from V and 9 bases from J, the gap between germline ends came to 12 bases. The CDR3 has 12 residues. The CDR3, as DNA: TGTGCCAGCAGTGTGAGAATGAGTGAGCAGTTCTTC. It encodes CASSVRMSEQFF.

In DNA, the CDR3 is TGTGCCAGAGAACCGACAGGGGGCCGATCACCCCTCCACTTT. This translates into CAREPTGGRSPLHF. The chain links TRBV21-1 to TRBJ1-6; the DNA was not used to check the table's D call, TRBD1. TRBV21-1 is a known pseudogene. CDR3 length equals 14 residues.

In its sample, this clonotype was seen many times. The gene calls are TRBV15 and TRBJ2-1, with D tentatively TRBD2 (5 bases). Trimming removed 0 bases at V and 7 bases at J, with 13 bases between. Germline V CDR1 and CDR2: LNHNV, YYDKDF (reference sequence). The CDR3 length is 15 residues. CDR3 nucleotide sequence: TGTGCCACCAGCAGAGATCTTATGGTAGCGAATGAGCAGTTCTTC. Its protein is CATSRDLMVANEQFF. Based on the CDR3 plus reference TRBV15 and TRBJ2-1, the full variable domain is DAMVIQNPRYQVTQFGKPVTLSCSQTLNHNVMYWYQQKSSQAPKLLFHYYDKDFNNEADTPDNFQSRRPNTSFCFLDIRSPGLGDTAMYLCATSRDLMVANEQFFGPGTRLTVL.

V and J are TRBV5-7 and TRBJ1-2, with a weak D call TRBD1 (6 bases). TRBV5-7 is an ORF; its function is uncertain. CDR3 length equals 14 residues. Between the trimmed V and J ends, which lost 4 bases and 4 bases, there was a span of 14 bases. Here the CDR3 DNA reads TGTGCCAGCAGCGTCGAGGGAGGGGGCTATGGCTACACCTTC. Translating gives CASSVEGGGYGYTF.

The J gene is TRBJ1-1, the V gene TRBV5-6; D may be TRBD1 (5 bases). The CDR3 runs to 13 residues. CDR1 and CDR2 (germline): SGHDT, YYEEEE. Between the trimmed V and J ends, which lost 0 bases and 6 bases, there was a span of 9 bases. The CDR3 DNA reads as TGTGCCAGCAGCTTGGATAAGGGGCCTGAAGCTTTCTTT. This gives the protein CASSLDKGPEAFF.